A single sample is the source of the 26 T cell receptor beta chains below, sequenced in a study of blood T cell repertoires in COVID-19. Data came from immunoSEQ multiplex PCR; TCRdb stores just in-frame clones and leaves some out. The sample carries around 450,000 clones, about 89% recorded once. The sequenced material came from peripheral blood. The receptors were gathered from a woman in her twenties or thirties with acute or convalescent COVID-19.

With regard to this clone: At one end the junction does not follow the germline gene, possibly because of a read error. The chain carries TRBV11-3 and TRBJ2-3; possibly TRBD2 for D (6 bases). Germline CDR1 is SGHNT and CDR2 is YENEEA. The CDR3 is made up of 13 amino acids. This CDR3 is CARREADTDTQYF. In nucleotides, the CDR3 is TGTGCCCGCAGGGAGGCGGACACAGATACGCAGTATTTT. The complete variable domain, with remaining parts taken from reference TRBV11-3 and TRBJ2-3, reads EAGVVQSPRYKIIEKKQPVAFWCNPISGHNTLYWYLQNLGQGPELLIRYENEEAVDDSQLPKDRFSAERLKGVDSTLKIQPAELGDSAVYLCARREADTDTQYFGPGTRLTVL.

The chain joins TRBV7-6 to TRBJ1-1; D is perhaps TRBD1 (5 bases). V was pared by 5 bases and J by 1 base, with 17 bases between. Germline-derived CDR1 and CDR2 are SGHVS and FNYEAQ. This CDR3 spans 16 amino acids. The CDR3 DNA reads TGTGCCAGCAGCGAGGTGGAGGGGACTCCGAACACTGAAGCTTTCTTT. This codes for CASSEVEGTPNTEAFF.

The V call is TRBV6-6, the J call TRBJ2-3, with a tentative D call TRBD1 (6 bases). V was shortened by 5 bases and J by 1 base, with 10 bases between the two germline ends. The CDR3 extends over 14 amino acids. Germline CDR1 is MNHNY and CDR2 is SVGAGI (reference sequence). CDR3 region: CASSRDTGTDTQYF. The CDR3 DNA reads TGTGCCAGCAGTCGGGACACTGGCACAGATACGCAGTATTTT.

This clone was seen only once. CDR3 in amino acids: CATSDFLDRGNEQFF. The CDR3 nucleotides are TGTGCCACCAGTGATTTCCTCGACAGGGGAAATGAGCAGTTCTTC. The chain has TRBV24-1 and TRBJ2-1; 8 bases fit TRBD1. Losses at the gene ends were 1 base for V and 7 bases for J; bases not matched to a gene: 5. Germline-derived CDR1 and CDR2 are KGHDR and SFDVKD. This CDR3 is built from 15 residues.

In its sample, this clone was seen once. The V and J genes are TRBV9 and TRBJ1-2, with 8 nucleotides matching TRBD1. In germline, CDR1 is SGDLS, CDR2 YYNGEE. The CDR3 runs 12 residues. Germline trimming cut 0 bases from V and 14 bases from J; bases unmatched to any gene: 6. CDR3 loop: CASSVGTGRKTF. Here the CDR3 DNA reads TGTGCCAGCAGCGTAGGGACAGGGCGAAAGACCTTC. The full variable domain, completed using reference TRBV9 and TRBJ1-2, is DSGVTQTPKHLITATGQRVTLRCSPRSGDLSVYWYQQSLDQGLQFLIQYYNGEERAKGNILERFSAQQFPDLHSELNLSSLELGDSALYFCASSVGTGRKTFGSGTRLTVV.

The chain uses TRBV20-1 and TRBJ1-3; D remains unclear. This CDR3 has 11 residues. The germline CDR1 and CDR2 sequences are DFQATT and SNEGSKA (reference sequence). V lost 6 bases, J lost 4 bases, and 7 bases lay in between. This CDR3 reads CSADSGNTIYF. CDR3 bases: TGCAGTGCCGACTCCGGAAACACCATATATTTT.

In its sample, this clone was seen once. The gene calls are TRBV7-8 and TRBJ1-1; D is possibly TRBD1 (5 bases). The V end was cut by 1 base, the J end by 0 bases, with 6 bases between. The CDR3 is made up of 14 amino acids. From germline, CDR1 is SGHVS and CDR2 FQNEAQ. CDR3 region: CASSLEGMNTEAFF. Here the CDR3 DNA reads TGTGCCAGCAGCTTAGAGGGGATGAACACTGAAGCTTTCTTT.

The chain links TRBV2 to TRBJ2-7; 7 nucleotides agree with TRBD1. This CDR3 comprises 15 residues. V trimming: 5 bases; J trimming: 4 bases; junction bases outside the gene matches: 11. CDR1 is SNHLY and CDR2 is FYNNEI in the germline V gene. The CDR3 is CASSLTGAAGYEQYF. CDR3 in DNA: TGTGCCAGCAGTCTTACAGGGGCGGCAGGGTACGAGCAGTACTTC. Full variable domain (outside the CDR3, taken from reference TRBV2 and TRBJ2-7): EPEVTQTPSHQVTQMGQEVILRCVPISNHLYFYWYRQILGQKVEFLVSFYNNEISEKSEIFDDQFSVERPDGSNFTLKIRSTKLEDSAMYFCASSLTGAAGYEQYFGPGTRLTVT.

The CDR3 sequence: CASRTRGTDTQYF. CDR3 in DNA: TGTGCCAGCAGAACCCGCGGCACAGATACGCAGTATTTT. The chain combines TRBV28 with TRBJ2-3; D uncertain. The CDR3 runs to 13 residues. With 6 bases removed from V and 1 base from J, the gap between germline ends came to 8 bases. Germline assignment: CDR1 MDHEN and CDR2 SYDVKM.

The rearrangement uses TRBV5-1 and TRBJ1-2; tentatively, D is TRBD1 (5 bases). From germline, CDR1 is SGHRS and CDR2 YFSETQ. Trimming left V 1 base short and J 6 bases short, with 10 bases between. The CDR3 runs to 13 residues. CDR3 bases: TGCGCCAGCAGCTTGTCAGGGTGGGATGGCTACACCTTC. It codes for CASSLSGWDGYTF. Combining the CDR3 with reference TRBV5-1 and TRBJ1-2 gives the whole variable domain KAGVTQTPRYLIKTRGQQVTLSCSPISGHRSVSWYQQTPGQGLQFLFEYFSETQRNKGNFPGRFSGRQFSNSRSEMNVSTLELGDSALYLCASSLSGWDGYTFGSGTRLTVV.

The chain uses TRBV28 and TRBJ1-1; D gene unclear. Trimming took off 2 bases at V and 1 base at J, with 8 bases between the two ends. From germline, CDR1 is MDHEN and CDR2 SYDVKM. The CDR3 is 14 amino acids. CDR3 bases: TGTGCCAGCAGTTTAGGTTTGGCGAACACTGAAGCTTTCTTT. Translation gives CASSLGLANTEAFF.

The CDR3 region has the DNA TGTGCCAGCAGCCCTAGCGGGGGGGCTTCCTACGAGCAGTACTTC. Translating it yields CASSPSGGASYEQYF. The chain carries TRBV7-3 and TRBJ2-7; TRBD2 matches 12 bases. Germline V gene data show CDR1 as SGHTA and CDR2 as FQGTGA. V was clipped by 5 bases and J by 1 base; unmatched bases: 3. CDR3 length: 15 residues.

The CDR3 DNA sequence: TGTGCCAGCTCATCCCGACAGATCTCAACTAATGAAAAACTGTTTTTT. This translates into CASSSRQISTNEKLFF. This rearrangement joins TRBV18 to TRBJ1-4; perhaps TRBD1 as D (5 bases). Germline CDR1 reads KGHSH; CDR2 reads LQKENI. The germline V and J ends were trimmed by 5 bases and 0 bases, with 13 bases remaining between them. The CDR3 has 16 amino acids.

The CDR3 DNA is TGTGCCAGTAGTTATTATCGTTATCAGGGGGCCGGGGAGCTGTTTTTT. This gives the protein CASSYYRYQGAGELFF. The genes are TRBV19 and TRBJ2-2, with 7 bases aligning to TRBD1. CDR1 LNHDA and CDR2 SQIVND come from the germline V gene (reference sequence). Losses at the gene ends were 5 bases for V and 6 bases for J; bases not matched to a gene: 12. This CDR3 has 16 amino acids. The entire variable domain, with the rest obtained from reference TRBV19 and TRBJ2-2, is as follows: DGGITQSPKYLFRKEGQNVTLSCEQNLNHDAMYWYRQDPGQGLRLIYYSQIVNDFQKGDIAEGYSVSREKKESFPLTVTSAQKNPTAFYLCASSYYRYQGAGELFFGEGSRLTVL.

This sequence joins TRBV6-8 and TRBJ2-1, with TRBD2 matching 8 bases. The CDR3 covers 15 residues. The J segment lost 6 bases and the V segment lost 7 bases, leaving 11 bases of the junction unmatched. Germline V lookup: CDR1 MNHGY, CDR2 SAAAGT. The CDR3 reads CASTGRGATCNEQFF. Written as DNA, the CDR3 is TGTGCCAGCACCGGGCGGGGGGCTACTTGCAATGAGCAGTTCTTC.

J is TRBJ1-5 and V is TRBV5-1; TRBD1 agrees at 7 bases. V lost 4 bases to trimming and J lost 6 bases; unmatched junction nucleotides: 10. CDR1 and CDR2 from the germline V gene are SGHRS and YFSETQ. The CDR3 runs 15 residues. CDR3 sequence: CASSARGGAGQPQHF. CDR3 bases: TGCGCCAGCAGCGCCCGAGGGGGCGCCGGTCAGCCCCAGCATTTT.

This sequence joins TRBV19 and TRBJ2-7, with D possibly TRBD2 on 6 matching bases. The CDR3 contains 12 residues. Germline values: CDR1 LNHDA, CDR2 SQIVND (reference sequence). The germline V and J ends were trimmed by 3 bases and 3 bases, with 6 bases remaining between them. In nucleotides, the CDR3 is TGTGCCAGTAGTATCGGGGGCTACGAGCAGTACTTC. Its protein product is CASSIGGYEQYF.

J is TRBJ2-7 and V is TRBV6-5; tentative D call: TRBD2 (5 bases). Trimming pared 8 bases from V and 1 base from J, leaving 12 bases between. The CDR3 extends over 13 amino acids. Germline loops: CDR1 MNHEY, CDR2 SVGAGI. The CDR3 sequence: CASSAVTSYEQYF. CDR3 DNA sequence: TGTGCCAGCTCAGCGGTTACGTCCTACGAGCAGTACTTC.

The chain is built from TRBV5-5 and TRBJ1-5; 7 bases agree with TRBD1. The CDR3 loop spans 18 amino acids. The germline CDR1 and CDR2 sequences are SGHKS and YYEKEE (reference sequence). V dropped 4 bases and J dropped 8; count of bases not matched to a gene: 21. The chain's CDR3 is CASSPRPPGQVIYEPQHF. The CDR3 nucleotides are TGTGCCAGCAGCCCACGGCCCCCCGGACAGGTGATATATGAGCCCCAGCATTTT. Full variable domain (outside the CDR3, taken from reference TRBV5-5 and TRBJ1-5): DAGVTQSPTHLIKTRGQQVTLRCSPISGHKSVSWYQQVLGQGPQFIFQYYEKEERGRGNFPDRFSARQFPNYSSELNVNALLLGDSALYLCASSPRPPGQVIYEPQHFGDGTRLSIL.

DNA for the CDR3: TGTGCCAGCAGTAGGACAGCCACCACTGAAGCTTTCTTT. Translating gives CASSRTATTEAFF. The J gene is TRBJ1-1, the V gene TRBV7-3; possibly TRBD1 for D (6 bases). Germline CDR1 and CDR2: SGHTA and FQGTGA. The CDR3 runs to 13 residues. The V and J ends lost 6 bases and 4 bases respectively, with 12 bases between them.

The chain joins TRBV27 to TRBJ1-2, with 7 bases fitting TRBD1. The germline V gene encodes CDR1 MNHEY and CDR2 SMNVEV (reference sequence). The CDR3 loop spans 14 amino acids. Trimming at V came to 6 bases and at J to 2 bases, leaving 6 bases not matched to a gene. The CDR3 is CASSPTGSNYGYTF. The CDR3, as DNA: TGTGCCAGCAGCCCGACAGGGTCCAACTATGGCTACACCTTC.

V and J are TRBV6-4 and TRBJ1-5; tentatively, D is TRBD1 (5 bases). CDR3 length: 18 amino acids. Germline V CDR1 and CDR2: MRHNA, SNTAGT. The V end was cut by 0 bases, the J end by 5 bases, with 20 bases between. The CDR3 loop reads CASSDSNTPGRYYQPQHF. The CDR3, as DNA: TGTGCCAGCAGTGACTCGAATACTCCAGGGCGATACTATCAGCCCCAGCATTTT.

This sequence joins TRBV14 and TRBJ2-5, with a weak D call TRBD1 (6 bases). This CDR3 spans 14 amino acids. V was cut by 4 bases and J by 4 bases, with 13 bases left in between. Germline-derived CDR1 and CDR2 are SGHDN and FVKESK. The CDR3 loop is CASSLNRAAETQYF. The CDR3 DNA reads as TGTGCCAGCAGCCTCAACAGGGCCGCAGAGACCCAGTACTTC.

This sequence joins TRBV14 and TRBJ1-1; D is unclear. V was clipped by 1 base and J by 1 base, with 10 bases between them. This CDR3 has 15 amino acids. The germline CDR1 and CDR2 sequences are SGHDN and FVKESK. The chain's CDR3 is CASSQGSVRNTEAFF. CDR3 DNA sequence: TGTGCCAGCAGCCAAGGCTCCGTGCGGAACACTGAAGCTTTCTTT.

The rearrangement links TRBV3-1 (or the pseudogene TRBV3-2) to TRBJ1-2; TRBD1 agrees at 7 bases. This CDR3 is 14 amino acids long. Germline V gene sequence: CDR1 LGHDT, CDR2 YNNKEL (reference sequence). The V segment lost 4 bases and the J segment 4 bases; nucleotides outside the gene matches: 6. As DNA, the CDR3 is TGTGCCAGCAGCCTGGGACAGCCACCCTATGGCTACACCTTC. Translation gives CASSLGQPPYGYTF.

The chain couples TRBV19 to TRBJ2-7; 10 bases are shared with TRBD1. J lost 2 bases, V lost 8 bases, and 6 bases had no gene match. This CDR3 comprises 14 residues. Germline-derived CDR1 and CDR2 are LNHDA and SQIVND (reference sequence). CDR3 protein: CASSRDRGTYEQYF. CDR3 nucleotides: TGTGCCAGTTCCCGGGACAGGGGAACCTACGAGCAGTACTTC.